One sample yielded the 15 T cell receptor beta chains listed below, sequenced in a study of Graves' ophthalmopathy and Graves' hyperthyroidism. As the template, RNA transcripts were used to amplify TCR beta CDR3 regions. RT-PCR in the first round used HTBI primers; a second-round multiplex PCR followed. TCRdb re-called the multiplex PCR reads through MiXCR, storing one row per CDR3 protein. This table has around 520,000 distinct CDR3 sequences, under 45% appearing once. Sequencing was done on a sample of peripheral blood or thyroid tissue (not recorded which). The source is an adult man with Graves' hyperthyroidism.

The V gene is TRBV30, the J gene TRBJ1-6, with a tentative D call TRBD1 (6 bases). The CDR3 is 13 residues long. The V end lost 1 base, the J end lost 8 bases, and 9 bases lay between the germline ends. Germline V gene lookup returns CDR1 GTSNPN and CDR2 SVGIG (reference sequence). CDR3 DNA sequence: TGTGCCTGGAGTGAGGGGGGGGATTCACCCCTCCACTTT. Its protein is CAWSEGGDSPLHF.

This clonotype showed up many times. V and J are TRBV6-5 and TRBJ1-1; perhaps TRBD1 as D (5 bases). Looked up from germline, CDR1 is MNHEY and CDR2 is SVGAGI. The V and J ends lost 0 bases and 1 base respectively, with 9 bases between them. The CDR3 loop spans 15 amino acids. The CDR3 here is CASSYSDTQNTEAFF. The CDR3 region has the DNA TGTGCCAGCAGTTACTCGGACACCCAGAACACTGAAGCTTTCTTT.

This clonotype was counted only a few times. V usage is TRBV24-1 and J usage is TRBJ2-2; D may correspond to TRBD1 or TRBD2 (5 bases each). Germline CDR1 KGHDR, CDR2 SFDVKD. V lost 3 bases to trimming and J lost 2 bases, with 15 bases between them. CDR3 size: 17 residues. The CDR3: CATSDPSGTGNTGELFF. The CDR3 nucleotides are TGTGCCACCAGTGATCCCTCCGGGACGGGAAACACCGGGGAGCTGTTTTTT.

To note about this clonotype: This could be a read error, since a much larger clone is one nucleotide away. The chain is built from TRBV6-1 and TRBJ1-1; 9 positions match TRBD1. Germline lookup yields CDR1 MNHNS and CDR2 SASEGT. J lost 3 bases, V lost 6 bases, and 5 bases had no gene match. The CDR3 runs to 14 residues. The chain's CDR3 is CASSAGTGHTEAFF. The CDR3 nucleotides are TGTGCCAGCAGCGCCGGGACAGGGCACACTGAAGCTTTCTTT.

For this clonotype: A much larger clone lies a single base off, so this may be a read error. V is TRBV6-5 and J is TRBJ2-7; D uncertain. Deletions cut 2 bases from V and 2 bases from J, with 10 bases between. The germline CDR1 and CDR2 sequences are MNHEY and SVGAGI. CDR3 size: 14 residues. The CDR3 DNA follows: TGTGCCAGCAGTTACCGGGCTAACCCCTACGAGCAGTACTTC. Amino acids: CASSYRANPYEQYF.

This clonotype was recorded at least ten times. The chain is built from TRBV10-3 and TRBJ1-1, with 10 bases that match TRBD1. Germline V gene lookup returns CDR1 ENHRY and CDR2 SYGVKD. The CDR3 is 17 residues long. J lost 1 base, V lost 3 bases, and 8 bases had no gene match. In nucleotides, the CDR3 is TGTGCCATCAGTGATCGACAGGGGGCTGTAGGGAACACTGAAGCTTTCTTT. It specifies CAISDRQGAVGNTEAFF.

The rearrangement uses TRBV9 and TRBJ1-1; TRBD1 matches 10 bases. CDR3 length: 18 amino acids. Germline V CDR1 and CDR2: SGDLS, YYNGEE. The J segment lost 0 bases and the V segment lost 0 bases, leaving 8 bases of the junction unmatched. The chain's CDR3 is CASSVGTGTGVLNTEAFF. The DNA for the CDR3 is TGTGCCAGCAGCGTAGGCACCGGGACAGGGGTCCTGAACACTGAAGCTTTCTTT.

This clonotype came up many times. The CDR3 here is CASSEARRGGYTF. The DNA for the CDR3 is TGTGCCAGCAGTGAAGCACGGCGGGGTGGCTACACCTTC. The genes are TRBV6-1 and TRBJ1-2; D unclear. There are 13 residues in the CDR3. Trimming stripped 0 bases from V and 7 bases from J, with 9 bases between. Germline CDR1 is MNHNS and CDR2 is SASEGT.

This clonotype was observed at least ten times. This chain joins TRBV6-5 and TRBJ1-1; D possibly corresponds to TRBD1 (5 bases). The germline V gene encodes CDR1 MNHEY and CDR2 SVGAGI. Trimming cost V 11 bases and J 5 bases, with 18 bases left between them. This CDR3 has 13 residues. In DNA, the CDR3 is TGTGCCGTGCGGGGCAGTGTAGGGACTGAAGCTTTCTTT. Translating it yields CAVRGSVGTEAFF.

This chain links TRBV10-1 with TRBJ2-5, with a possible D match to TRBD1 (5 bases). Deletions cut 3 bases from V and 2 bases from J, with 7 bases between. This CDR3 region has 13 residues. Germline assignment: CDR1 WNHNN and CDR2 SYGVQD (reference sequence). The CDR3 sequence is CASSEGEQETQYF. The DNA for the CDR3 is TGCGCCAGCAGTGAAGGGGAACAAGAGACCCAGTACTTC.

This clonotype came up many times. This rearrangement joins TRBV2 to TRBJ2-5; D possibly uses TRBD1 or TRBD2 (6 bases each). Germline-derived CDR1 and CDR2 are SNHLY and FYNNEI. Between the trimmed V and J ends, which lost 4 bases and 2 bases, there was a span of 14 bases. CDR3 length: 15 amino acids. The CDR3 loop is CASSGMRGTQETQYF. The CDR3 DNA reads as TGTGCCAGCAGTGGGATGAGGGGGACTCAAGAGACCCAGTACTTC.

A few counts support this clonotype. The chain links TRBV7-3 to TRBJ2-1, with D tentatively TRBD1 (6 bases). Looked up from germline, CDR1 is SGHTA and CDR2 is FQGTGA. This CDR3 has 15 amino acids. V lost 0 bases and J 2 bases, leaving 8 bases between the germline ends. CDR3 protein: CASSLTGDTYNEQFF. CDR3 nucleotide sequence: TGTGCCAGCAGCTTAACAGGGGACACCTACAATGAGCAGTTCTTC.

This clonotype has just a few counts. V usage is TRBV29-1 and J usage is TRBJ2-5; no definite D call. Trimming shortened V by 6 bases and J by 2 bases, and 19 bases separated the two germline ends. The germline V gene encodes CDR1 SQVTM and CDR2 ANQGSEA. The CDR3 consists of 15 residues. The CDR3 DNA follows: TGCAGCGTCGGACCCTTACACCGTTCACAAGAGACCCAGTACTTC. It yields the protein CSVGPLHRSQETQYF.

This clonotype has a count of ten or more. CDR3 in amino acids: CASSEGRITVSYEQYF. In DNA form, the CDR3 reads TGTGCCAGCAGTGAAGGTAGAATCACGGTTTCCTACGAGCAGTACTTC. This sequence joins TRBV6-5 and TRBJ2-7; the D is unclear. The germline V gene has CDR1 MNHEY and CDR2 SVGAGI. This CDR3 region has 16 residues. The V end lost 5 bases, the J end lost 1 base, and 18 bases lay between the germline ends.

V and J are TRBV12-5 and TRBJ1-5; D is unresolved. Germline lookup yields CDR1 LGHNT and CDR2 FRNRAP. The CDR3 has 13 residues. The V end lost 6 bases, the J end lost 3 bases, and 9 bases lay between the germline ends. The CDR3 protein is CASGYGPNQPQHF. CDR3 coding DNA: TGTGCTAGTGGCTACGGACCCAATCAGCCCCAGCATTTT.